A single sample is the source of the 18 T cell receptor beta chains below, sequenced in a study of early T cells in non-severe SARS-CoV-2 infection. TCRdb recomputed calls from the 5' RACE reads with MiXCR, one row per CDR3 protein. The data show more than 50,000 distinct CDR3 sequences, around 6% seen once. The sequenced sample was whole blood. These receptors were obtained from an adult who was a healthcare worker with PCR-confirmed SARS-CoV-2 infection or an uninfected control (not recorded which).

The table lists this clonotype with many counts. The CDR3 region is CASRIGAGEQYF. DNA of the CDR3: TGTGCCAGCAGGATCGGGGCAGGGGAGCAGTACTTC. This chain uses TRBV27 with TRBJ2-7; D assignment may be TRBD1 or TRBD2 (5 bases each). Trimming removed 6 bases from V and 7 bases from J, with 13 bases in between. The germline gives CDR1 MNHEY, CDR2 SMNVEV (reference sequence). This CDR3 spans 12 amino acids.

This clonotype was observed at least ten times. This chain connects TRBV5-4 to TRBJ2-1; the D is unclear. Trimming removed 2 bases at V and 6 bases at J, with 18 bases between. The CDR3 runs to 16 residues. CDR1 is SGHNT, CDR2 YYREEE, per germline (reference sequence). The CDR3 here is CASSFGRRQVVNEQFF. Here the CDR3 DNA reads TGTGCCAGCAGCTTCGGGCGACGCCAAGTGGTCAATGAGCAGTTCTTC.

V gene TRBV7-9 combines with J gene TRBJ1-4; D might be TRBD1 (5 bases). V shed 5 bases and J shed 5 bases, with 15 bases lying between them. Per the germline V gene, CDR1 is SEHNR and CDR2 is FQNEAQ (reference sequence). The CDR3 runs 15 residues. CDR3 protein: CASSGGTSYNEKLFF. As DNA, the CDR3 is TGTGCCAGCAGCGGTGGGACTTCGTACAATGAAAAACTGTTTTTT.

This clonotype was observed a handful of times. The rearrangement links TRBV6-4 to TRBJ2-1, with D perhaps matching TRBD2 (5 bases). CDR3 length: 14 amino acids. V lost 11 bases to trimming and J lost 4 bases, with 18 bases between them. CDR1 MRHNA and CDR2 SNTAGT come from the germline V gene. Here the CDR3 DNA reads TGTGCCTCCTCCCGGGATACCTTTTACAATGAGCAGTTCTTC. Translated: CASSRDTFYNEQFF.

This clonotype was found many times. The chain is built from TRBV11-2 and TRBJ2-6; the match to TRBD1 covers 7 bases. V was pared by 5 bases and J by 2 bases, with 15 bases of the junction left unmatched. In germline, CDR1 is SGHAT, CDR2 FQNNGV. The CDR3 extends over 19 amino acids. The CDR3 protein is CASSHLGRQGLTGANVLTF. CDR3 sequence (DNA): TGTGCCAGCAGCCATCTGGGGAGACAGGGTCTAACTGGGGCCAACGTCCTGACTTTC.

This clonotype was counted only a few times. The chain carries TRBV5-4 and TRBJ1-4; the match to TRBD1 covers 10 bases. Trimming at V came to 4 bases and at J to 2 bases, leaving 8 bases not matched to a gene. CDR1 SGHNT and CDR2 YYREEE come from the germline V gene (reference sequence). This CDR3 has 17 residues. The CDR3 nucleotides are TGTGCCAGCAGCCGACAGAGGGGACAGGGGACTAATGAAAAACTGTTTTTT. As protein: CASSRQRGQGTNEKLFF.

This clonotype has only a few counts. CDR3 sequence reads: CASSFGLTTDTQYF. DNA of the CDR3: TGTGCCAGCAGCTTCGGGCTTACCACAGATACGCAGTATTTT. This chain uses TRBV7-3 with TRBJ2-3, with no clear D. Germline assignment: CDR1 SGHTA and CDR2 FQGTGA. V dropped 3 bases and J dropped 2 bases, with 9 bases sitting between them. The CDR3 length is 14 residues.

This rearrangement joins TRBV7-2 to TRBJ2-3, with 13 bases fitting TRBD2. The CDR3 loop spans 16 amino acids. V lost 5 bases and J lost 5; bases outside the gene matches: 7. Per germline, CDR1 SGHTA and CDR2 FQGNSA. For the CDR3, the DNA is TGTGCCAGCAGCATACTAGCGGGGGGGCAAGGAGATACGCAGTATTTT. Residues: CASSILAGGQGDTQYF.

This clonotype was detected many times. The V gene is TRBV7-3, the J gene TRBJ2-4, with D unclear. Germline V lookup: CDR1 SGHTA, CDR2 FQGTGA. Trimming stripped 4 bases from V and 2 bases from J, with 12 bases between. This CDR3 has 15 residues. The CDR3 DNA reads TGTGCCAGCAGCTCGCGTTCAGAGCCCAAAAACATTCAGTACTTC. It codes for CASSSRSEPKNIQYF.

CDR3 in DNA: TGTGCCAGCAGCCCCCGGCAAGGGGTTAGCGGGGCCAACGTCCTGACTTTC. It yields the protein CASSPRQGVSGANVLTF. The J gene is TRBJ2-6, the V gene TRBV14; tentatively, D is TRBD1 (5 bases). The V gene lost 4 bases and the J gene lost 4 bases, with 17 bases spanning the gap. Germline V gene data show CDR1 as SGHDN and CDR2 as FVKESK. CDR3 size: 17 residues.

As regards this clonotype: A read error may be the cause here, since a much bigger clone is one base away. Since the CDR3 does not end with the conserved phenylalanine or tryptophan, this likely comes from a read error. The chain employs TRBV6-6 and TRBJ1-5; possible D gene TRBD1, 6 bases. V was pared by 5 bases and J by 2 bases, with 13 bases between. This CDR3 is 15 amino acids long. CDR1 is MNHNY and CDR2 is SVGAGI in the germline V gene (reference sequence). The CDR3 nucleotides are TGTGCCAGCAGTCTTTGGACAGACGGCAATCAGCCCCAGCATTCT. Its translation is CASSLWTDGNQPQHS.

A remark on this clonotype: At one of its ends the junction is not consistent with the germline gene, which may arise from a read error. The chain has TRBV18 and TRBJ1-1; 7 bases map to TRBD1. CDR3 length: 15 amino acids. CDR1 and CDR2 (germline): KGHSH, LQKENI. DNA of the CDR3: TGTGCCAGCTCATCTCAGGGGGGCATGAACACTGAAGCTTCCTTT. Its protein product is CASSSQGGMNTEASF.

This clonotype was detected many times. This chain uses TRBV7-2 with TRBJ2-7; D gene unclear. The germline V and J ends were trimmed by 3 bases and 2 bases, with 11 bases remaining between them. The CDR3 is 14 residues long. Germline CDR1 is SGHTA and CDR2 is FQGNSA. The CDR3 region has the DNA TGTGCCAGCAGCTTCGGACGGGCGGCCTACGAGCAGTACTTC. It is translated as CASSFGRAAYEQYF.

This clonotype has a count of ten or more. The CDR3 sequence: CASGMTGAGNTIYF. The CDR3 DNA reads as TGTGCCAGCGGGATGACAGGGGCTGGAAACACCATATATTTT. The rearrangement links TRBV5-5 to TRBJ1-3; 8 bases match TRBD1. The germline gives CDR1 SGHKS, CDR2 YYEKEE (reference sequence). The junction had 5 bases not matched to a gene; V was cut back by 7 bases and J by 2 bases. This CDR3 comprises 14 residues.

The chain uses TRBV4-2 and TRBJ2-3, with 11 nucleotides matching TRBD2. The V and J ends lost 5 bases and 6 bases, in that order; junction bases with no gene match: 7. In germline, CDR1 is LGHNA, CDR2 YNFKEQ. The CDR3 consists of 15 residues. The CDR3 is CASSSGLAEADTQYF. In DNA, the CDR3 is TGTGCCAGCAGCTCGGGACTAGCGGAGGCGGATACGCAGTATTTT.

There are many counts of this clonotype. V usage is TRBV29-1 and J usage is TRBJ1-2; no clear D. CDR3 length equals 12 residues. Germline values: CDR1 SQVTM, CDR2 ANQGSEA. With 8 bases removed from V and 3 bases from J, the gap between germline ends came to 13 bases. The CDR3 coding sequence is TGCAGCACTTCCCTGGGAGACTATGGCTACACCTTC. Protein sequence: CSTSLGDYGYTF.

In its sample, this clonotype was seen many times. The chain employs TRBV2 and TRBJ2-7; 14 nucleotides align to TRBD2. The germline CDR1 and CDR2 sequences are SNHLY and FYNNEI. V lost 7 bases to trimming and J lost 3 bases; unmatched junction nucleotides: 5. The CDR3 runs to 15 residues. In nucleotides, the CDR3 is TGTGCCAGCAAGGGGACTAGCGGGAGTAGCTACGAGCAGTACTTC. It encodes CASKGTSGSSYEQYF.

The J gene is TRBJ2-1, the V gene TRBV2; 7 bases align to TRBD2. The CDR3 has 15 residues. The germline CDR1 and CDR2 sequences are SNHLY and FYNNEI. J lost 1 base, V lost 11 bases, and 11 bases had no gene match. This CDR3 is CAGKLASSSYNEQFF. The CDR3 coding sequence is TGTGCCGGGAAACTAGCGAGTTCATCCTACAATGAGCAGTTCTTC.